The following is a TCR beta chain sequence with its context. The data belong to a study of control samples from healthy donors and cancer patients. Per germline, CDR1 SEHNR and CDR2 FQNEAQ (reference sequence). Trimming removed 5 bases at V and 0 bases at J, with 13 bases between. The CDR3 covers 16 residues. Measured with immunoSEQ multiplex PCR; TCRdb has only the in-frame clones, and not every one. The sample lists about 120,000 clones; about 91% were seen once. This rearrangement joins TRBV7-9 to TRBJ1-4; D is uncertain. The receptor was isolated from a man aged 40-55 years in good health. Sequencing input: blood. The chain's CDR3 is CASSQPYTSTNEKLFF. The CDR3 nucleotides read TGTGCCAGCAGCCAACCCTACACCTCAACTAATGAAAAACTGTTTTTT.